This TCR beta chain was profiled in a study of blood T cell repertoires in COVID-19. Study details: Donors in the United States, Italy and Spain gave samples during acute or convalescent COVID-19. Sample material is recorded as cDNA or gDNA derived from T cells, B-cell-depleted T cells, or PBMCs.

Germline CDR1 reads SEHNR; CDR2 reads FQNEAQ (reference sequence). CDR3 length: 15 residues. V lost 5 bases and J lost 4, with 17 bases in between. Authors' analysis steps: Counts of nucleated cells, estimated from reference gene primer amplification, were obtained. TCRdb keeps only in-frame clones here, not all; method: immunoSEQ multiplex PCR. Clonal size and the V and J genes are those of that table, whereas D and trimming came from the DNA. The top ten hold 25% of the sample, which has 100,000 to 150,000 clones, about 77% seen once. This chain joins TRBV7-9 and TRBJ1-1, with TRBD1 as a possible D gene (6 bases). What was sequenced was peripheral blood. The TCR was taken from a human donor in a cohort sampled during active COVID-19. The CDR3 region is CASSPAGGWGTEAFF. CDR3 sequence (DNA): TGTGCCAGCAGCCCGGCTGGGGGCTGGGGCACTGAAGCTTTCTTT.